These 25 T cell receptor beta chains came from one sample sequenced in a study of T cell responses to AZD1222 COVID-19 vaccine. TCRdb's table, derived via immunoSEQ multiplex PCR, lists solely in-frame clones and lacks some. The sample consists of around 160,000 clones, 92% of them appearing once. The sample in question was peripheral blood, obtained 28 days after the second AZD1222 dose. These receptors originate from an adult who received the AZD1222 COVID-19 vaccine.

The chain couples TRBV5-4 to TRBJ2-5; TRBD1 agrees at 10 bases. The germline V gene encodes CDR1 SGHNT and CDR2 YYREEE (reference sequence). Unmatched junction bases numbered 4, after V lost 0 bases and J lost 5 bases. The CDR3 is 15 residues long. This CDR3 is CASSLGQGARETQYF. For the CDR3, the DNA is TGTGCCAGCAGCTTGGGACAGGGGGCGAGGGAGACCCAGTACTTC.

CDR3 bases: TGTGCCAGTGCCGTCCTCTCTAACTATGGCTACACCTTC. Its protein is CASAVLSNYGYTF. V and J are TRBV2 and TRBJ1-2; D is unclear. V lost 9 bases to trimming and J lost 0 bases, with 11 bases between them. Germline V gene sequence: CDR1 SNHLY, CDR2 FYNNEI. The CDR3 loop spans 13 amino acids.

J is TRBJ1-1 and V is TRBV27, with TRBD1 matching 10 bases. This CDR3 is built from 13 residues. The V gene end was trimmed by 11 bases and the J gene end by 1 base; junction bases not matched to a gene: 4. Germline V gene data show CDR1 as MNHEY and CDR2 as SMNVEV (reference sequence). CDR3 coding DNA: TGTGCCGTCCGGGACAGGGGGAACACTGAAGCTTTCTTT. It is translated as CAVRDRGNTEAFF.

The chain uses TRBV30 and TRBJ1-1; 8 bases fit TRBD1. V shed 4 bases, J shed 1 base, and the junction held 8 bases outside the gene matches. Per germline, CDR1 GTSNPN and CDR2 SVGIG (reference sequence). This CDR3 has 15 amino acids. This chain's CDR3 is CAWIRPGTGNTEAFF. For the CDR3, the DNA is TGTGCCTGGATTCGTCCCGGGACAGGGAACACTGAAGCTTTCTTT.

CDR3 sequence reads: CASSEMRPTNTGELFF. In DNA form, the CDR3 reads TGTGCCAGCAGTGAAATGAGGCCCACGAACACCGGGGAGCTGTTTTTT. The rearrangement links TRBV2 to TRBJ2-2, with D uncertain. Trimming took off 2 bases at V and 0 bases at J, with 10 bases between the two ends. The CDR3 has 16 amino acids. Per germline, CDR1 SNHLY and CDR2 FYNNEI.

This chain links TRBV3-1 (or the pseudogene TRBV3-2) with TRBJ1-3; perhaps TRBD1 as D (6 bases). The CDR3 is made up of 14 amino acids. Looked up from germline, CDR1 is LGHDT and CDR2 is YNNKEL (reference sequence). The V end was cut by 4 bases, the J end by 4 bases, with 11 bases between. The CDR3 region is CASSPQGYGNTIYF. In DNA form, the CDR3 reads TGTGCCAGCAGCCCACAGGGTTACGGAAACACCATATATTTT.

This rearrangement joins TRBV19 to TRBJ1-5, with unresolved D. The V end lost 4 bases, the J end lost 9 bases, and 13 bases lay between the germline ends. This CDR3 has 13 amino acids. The V gene's germline CDR1 is LNHDA and CDR2 SQIVND (reference sequence). The CDR3 coding sequence is TGTGCCAGTAGTAGTGACGGCTCAGGGCCCCAGCATTTT. Translating it yields CASSSDGSGPQHF.

The chain links TRBV19 to TRBJ1-5, with a possible D match to TRBD1 (5 bases). V lost 4 bases and J lost 3, with 13 bases in between. The CDR3 is 15 amino acids. Germline V gene sequence: CDR1 LNHDA, CDR2 SQIVND (reference sequence). The CDR3 sequence: CASSTAQGNNQPQHF. In DNA form, the CDR3 reads TGTGCCAGTAGTACCGCGCAGGGCAACAATCAGCCCCAGCATTTT.

This rearrangement joins TRBV3-1 (or the pseudogene TRBV3-2) to TRBJ2-3; D might be TRBD1 or TRBD2, each matching 6 bases. The CDR3 runs 15 residues. Germline CDR1 is LGHDT and CDR2 is YNNKEL (reference sequence). Trimming stripped 0 bases from V and 6 bases from J, with 13 bases between. The CDR3 region is CASSQDKGGWDTQYF. The CDR3, as DNA: TGTGCCAGCAGCCAAGATAAGGGGGGCTGGGATACGCAGTATTTT.

J is TRBJ2-1 and V is TRBV11-2; 7 nucleotides match TRBD2. Germline trimming cut 3 bases from V and 7 bases from J; bases unmatched to any gene: 3. CDR1 and CDR2 (germline): SGHAT, FQNNGV. The CDR3 covers 13 residues. CDR3 in amino acids: CASSLGGVNEQFF. The CDR3 coding sequence is TGTGCCAGCAGCTTGGGGGGGGTGAATGAGCAGTTCTTC.

The rearrangement uses TRBV19 and TRBJ2-1, with no clear D. V was pared by 2 bases and J by 4 bases, with 6 bases between. Germline V gene sequence: CDR1 LNHDA, CDR2 SQIVND (reference sequence). The CDR3 length is 13 residues. The CDR3 sequence is CASSISPYNEQFF. The CDR3 DNA sequence: TGTGCCAGTAGTATAAGTCCGTACAATGAGCAGTTCTTC.

The rearrangement uses TRBV6-5 and TRBJ1-1, with D perhaps TRBD1 (6 bases). Germline CDR1 reads MNHEY; CDR2 reads SVGAGI. This CDR3 spans 14 amino acids. The V end lost 2 bases, the J end lost 5 bases, and 12 bases lay between the germline ends. The CDR3 DNA reads TGTGCCAGCAGTTACGGGCAGGGGAGGACTGAAGCTTTCTTT. Amino acids: CASSYGQGRTEAFF.

The gene calls are TRBV19 and TRBJ1-1; TRBD1 might be the D (5 bases). The V end lost 1 base, the J end lost 1 base, and 19 bases lay between the germline ends. The CDR3 spans 18 residues. The germline V gene encodes CDR1 LNHDA and CDR2 SQIVND (reference sequence). In DNA form, the CDR3 reads TGTGCCAGTAGTATAGCCGGAGGGACCAGGGTGGGGAACACTGAAGCTTTCTTT. Protein: CASSIAGGTRVGNTEAFF.

This sequence joins TRBV7-9 and TRBJ2-7, with 8 bases lining up with TRBD1. J lost 3 bases, V lost 6 bases, and 10 bases had no gene match. This CDR3 has 15 amino acids. Germline V CDR1 and CDR2: SEHNR, FQNEAQ (reference sequence). The CDR3 protein is CASRPKTGANYEQYF. In nucleotides, the CDR3 is TGTGCCAGCAGGCCGAAGACAGGGGCCAACTACGAGCAGTACTTC.

The rearrangement uses TRBV11-2 and TRBJ2-7; 7 positions agree with TRBD2. Germline assignment: CDR1 SGHAT and CDR2 FQNNGV. The CDR3 is 15 amino acids. Trimming cost V 5 bases and J 4 bases; bases outside gene matches: 11. Written as DNA, the CDR3 is TGTGCCAGCAGCCTGTTAGCGGGCGCCACTTACGAGCAGTACTTC. Translation gives CASSLLAGATYEQYF.

The V and J genes are TRBV5-1 and TRBJ2-2, with 9 nucleotides matching TRBD1. The CDR3 consists of 16 residues. V lost 4 bases to trimming and J lost 0 bases; unmatched junction nucleotides: 4. Germline loops: CDR1 SGHRS, CDR2 YFSETQ. The CDR3 loop reads CASSAGDRANTGELFF. In nucleotides, the CDR3 is TGCGCCAGCAGCGCCGGGGACAGGGCGAACACCGGGGAGCTGTTTTTT.

The chain carries TRBV4-2 and TRBJ1-3; unclear D gene. Germline V lookup: CDR1 LGHNA, CDR2 YNFKEQ. V lost 0 bases, J lost 7 bases, and 10 bases lay in between. This CDR3 has 14 residues. In DNA, the CDR3 is TGTGCCAGCAGCCAAGATCATCCGGGTAACACCATATATTTT. The encoded protein is CASSQDHPGNTIYF.

Turning to this clone: Distinct nucleotide sequences in the sample also encode this CDR3. The rearrangement links TRBV28 to TRBJ2-7; no firm D call. There are 12 residues in the CDR3. The germline V and J ends were trimmed by 2 bases and 0 bases, with 2 bases remaining between them. The germline V gene has CDR1 MDHEN and CDR2 SYDVKM. CDR3 sequence reads: CASSLSSYEQYF. The CDR3 DNA is TGTGCCAGCAGTTTAAGCTCCTACGAGCAGTACTTC.

The chain carries TRBV28 and TRBJ2-7, with a weak D call TRBD1 (5 bases). V lost 5 bases to trimming and J lost 0 bases, with 5 bases between them. The CDR3 loop spans 12 amino acids. Germline-derived CDR1 and CDR2 are MDHEN and SYDVKM. CDR3 bases: TGTGCCAGCAGTGGACACTCCTACGAGCAGTACTTC. This encodes CASSGHSYEQYF.

The rearrangement uses TRBV28 and TRBJ1-4; D might be TRBD1 (5 bases). There are 15 residues in the CDR3. In germline, CDR1 is MDHEN, CDR2 SYDVKM. Trimming took 6 bases from V and 10 from J, leaving 21 bases between them. Here the CDR3 reads CASRLPGTDKGKLFF. The CDR3 nucleotides read TGTGCCAGCAGACTTCCCGGGACGGATAAGGGAAAACTGTTTTTT.

This chain connects TRBV11-2 to TRBJ1-6; the D is unclear. Between the trimmed V and J ends, which lost 0 bases and 2 bases, there was a span of 5 bases. Germline V lookup: CDR1 SGHAT, CDR2 FQNNGV. This CDR3 contains 15 residues. CDR3 protein: CASSLDRTYNSPLHF. The CDR3 coding sequence is TGTGCCAGCAGCTTAGATCGCACCTATAATTCACCCCTCCACTTT.

In this sample, this clone turned up once. The CDR3 sequence: CASSFSRTGGSGELFF. The CDR3 coding sequence is TGTGCCAGCAGCTTTAGTAGGACAGGGGGAAGCGGGGAGCTGTTTTTT. The V gene is TRBV5-6, the J gene TRBJ2-2; 10 bases align to TRBD1. The CDR3 is 16 amino acids. With 2 bases clipped from V and 7 bases from J, the junction kept 8 bases outside the gene matches. Germline CDR1 reads SGHDT; CDR2 reads YYEEEE.

The chain carries TRBV4-2 and TRBJ2-7; D is unclear. Germline values: CDR1 LGHNA, CDR2 YNFKEQ. Between the trimmed V and J ends, which lost 0 bases and 5 bases, there was a span of 2 bases. CDR3 size: 11 residues. The CDR3 here is CASSQDNEQYF. Written as DNA, the CDR3 is TGTGCCAGCAGCCAAGATAACGAGCAGTACTTC.

This chain connects TRBV5-6 to TRBJ1-1; unclear D gene. The germline V and J ends were trimmed by 4 bases and 6 bases, with 22 bases remaining between them. This CDR3 spans 16 amino acids. Germline assignment: CDR1 SGHDT and CDR2 YYEEEE. The CDR3 spells CASSTDWAEGRSEAFF. As DNA, the CDR3 is TGTGCCAGCAGCACGGATTGGGCCGAAGGGAGGTCTGAAGCTTTCTTT.

CDR3 amino acids: CASTLGGGRGQPQHF. The CDR3 DNA is TGTGCCAGTACCTTAGGGGGGGGAAGGGGTCAGCCCCAGCATTTT. The chain carries TRBV19 and TRBJ1-5; TRBD1 is a possible D gene (6 bases). The CDR3 length is 15 residues. The germline V gene encodes CDR1 LNHDA and CDR2 SQIVND (reference sequence). Trimming shortened V by 7 bases and J by 6 bases, and 19 bases separated the two germline ends. Full variable domain (missing parts from reference TRBV19 and TRBJ1-5): DGGITQSPKYLFRKEGQNVTLSCEQNLNHDAMYWYRQDPGQGLRLIYYSQIVNDFQKGDIAEGYSVSREKKESFPLTVTSAQKNPTAFYLCASTLGGGRGQPQHFGDGTRLSIL.